Below are 13 T cell receptor beta chains sequenced from a single sample in a study of early stage breast cancer tumors. Clones were read by immunoSEQ multiplex PCR, and TCRdb kept only the in-frame ones, dropping some. The sample records around 28,000 clones, around three quarters being singletons. Sample: blood. The receptor source for this set is a person between 45 and 65 years old with breast cancer.

The V and J genes are TRBV5-1 and TRBJ2-3; D gene uncertain. The CDR3 has 14 amino acids. V dropped 0 bases and J dropped 0 bases, with 5 bases sitting between them. The germline V gene has CDR1 SGHRS and CDR2 YFSETQ. DNA for the CDR3: TGCGCCAGCAGCTTGGAATTTAGCACAGATACGCAGTATTTT. This encodes CASSLEFSTDTQYF.

The rearrangement links TRBV7-2 to TRBJ2-7, with 8 bases aligning to TRBD1. CDR3 size: 14 residues. J gave up 0 bases and V 5 bases, and 3 bases lay outside the gene matches. From germline, CDR1 is SGHTA and CDR2 FQGNSA. The CDR3 DNA follows: TGTGCCAGCAGCCGGGACAGGTACTCCTACGAGCAGTACTTC. Protein product: CASSRDRYSYEQYF.

The CDR3: CASSYGTGSYEQYF. As DNA, the CDR3 is TGTGCCAGCAGCTACGGGACAGGGTCCTACGAGCAGTACTTC. This chain uses TRBV7-2 with TRBJ2-7, with 9 bases identical to TRBD1. Unmatched junction bases numbered 2, after V lost 4 bases and J lost 1 base. Looked up from germline, CDR1 is SGHTA and CDR2 is FQGNSA. The CDR3 has 14 amino acids.

This clone was counted a few times. J is TRBJ1-3 and V is TRBV2, with a possible D match to TRBD1 (6 bases). Trimming took 6 bases from V and 6 from J, leaving 9 bases between them. The CDR3 is 12 amino acids. Germline lookup yields CDR1 SNHLY and CDR2 FYNNEI. CDR3 region: CASSHRENTIYF. The CDR3 DNA sequence: TGTGCCAGCAGCCACAGGGAAAACACCATATATTTT.

This clone was detected a few times. The junction departs from the called germline gene at one end, perhaps through a read error. This chain uses TRBV11-2 with TRBJ1-2; D is undetermined. The germline V gene encodes CDR1 SGHAT and CDR2 FQNNGV. This CDR3 comprises 11 residues. DNA for the CDR3: TGTGCCAGCAGCCTAGACGGTGGCTACACCTTC. Its protein product is CASSLDGGYTF.

On this clone: Mismatch with germline at one junction end may stem from a read error. The CDR3 bases are TGCGCCAGCAGCCAAGATTGGAGGTCTGAAGCTTTCTTT. Residues: CASSQDWRSEAFF. The chain joins TRBV7-3 to TRBJ1-1; no reliable D call. CDR3 size: 13 residues. Per germline, CDR1 SGHTA and CDR2 FQGTGA.

This clone was found a few times. The chain combines TRBV7-3 with TRBJ1-1, with 7 bases matching TRBD1. CDR3 length equals 14 residues. Trimming removed 2 bases from V and 9 bases from J; junction bases left unmatched: 9. CDR1 is SGHTA, CDR2 FQGTGA, per germline. CDR3 sequence: CASSLLGQGGQAFF. CDR3 sequence (DNA): TGTGCCAGCAGCTTACTTGGGCAGGGGGGACAAGCTTTCTTT.

This clone was observed a handful of times. This rearrangement joins TRBV7-6 to TRBJ2-7; TRBD1 matches at 7 bases. Germline-derived CDR1 and CDR2 are SGHVS and FNYEAQ. The junction had 5 bases not matched to a gene; V was cut back by 0 bases and J by 3 bases. The CDR3 spans 15 residues. The chain's CDR3 is CASSLASDRYYEQYF. DNA for the CDR3: TGTGCCAGCAGCTTAGCGTCGGACAGGTACTACGAGCAGTACTTC.

This clone was counted ten times or more. This chain's CDR3 is CSVEEDAGYGYTF. In DNA form, the CDR3 reads TGCAGCGTCGAGGAGGATGCTGGCTATGGCTACACCTTC. This chain connects TRBV29-1 to TRBJ1-2; the D is unclear. V was cut by 6 bases and J by 4 bases, with 15 bases left in between. The CDR3 extends over 13 amino acids. The V gene's germline CDR1 is SQVTM and CDR2 ANQGSEA.

The chain has TRBV30 and TRBJ1-3; the match to TRBD1 covers 8 bases. Germline CDR1 GTSNPN, CDR2 SVGIG (reference sequence). After removal of 8 bases from V and 0 bases from J, the junction contained 6 bases not matched to a gene. The CDR3 length is 14 residues. CDR3 DNA: TGTGCCGGAGGACAGGGTTTCTCTGGAAACACCATATATTTT. As protein: CAGGQGFSGNTIYF.

There are a few counts of this clone. This chain joins TRBV19 and TRBJ1-1; possible D gene TRBD1, 6 bases. Per the germline V gene, CDR1 is LNHDA and CDR2 is SQIVND (reference sequence). There are 15 residues in the CDR3. Trimming left V 8 bases short and J 4 bases short, with 20 bases between. The CDR3 bases are TGTGCCAGTTTCTACGGGGGGGCGCAAGGCACTGAAGCTTTCTTT. It translates to CASFYGGAQGTEAFF.

This chain joins TRBV11-1 and TRBJ2-3, with 12 bases aligning to TRBD2. CDR1 SGHAT and CDR2 FQDESV come from the germline V gene (reference sequence). This CDR3 region has 14 residues. V lost 5 bases to trimming and J lost 10 bases; unmatched junction nucleotides: 7. For the CDR3, the DNA is TGTGCCAGCAGCAGTGGACTAGCGGGGACCTCGCAGTATTTT. Amino acids: CASSSGLAGTSQYF. The complete variable domain, with remaining parts taken from reference TRBV11-1 and TRBJ2-3, reads EAEVAQSPRYKITEKSQAVAFWCDPISGHATLYWYRQILGQGPELLVQFQDESVVDDSQLPKDRFSAERLKGVDSTLKIQPAELGDSAMYLCASSSGLAGTSQYFGPGTRLTVL.

This clone was found a few times. The chain combines TRBV30 with TRBJ1-1, with a possible D match to TRBD1 (6 bases). V lost 4 bases and J lost 1, with 7 bases in between. Germline CDR1 reads GTSNPN; CDR2 reads SVGIG (reference sequence). There are 12 residues in the CDR3. CDR3 residues: CAWNRANTEAFF. Here the CDR3 DNA reads TGTGCCTGGAACAGGGCGAACACTGAAGCTTTCTTT.